The clone carrying this TCR beta chain was seen more than once but under ten times. The antigen is undetermined. The sample comes from a study of cytomegalovirus exposure and HLA in healthy donors. Looking at the study overall: Around 85 million unique TCR sequences came from HLA-typed donors in an early release.

Notes on the study in general: As a later analysis showed, a missense DCLRE1C variant was linked to trimming of TCR beta V- and J-genes. Analyses of presence/absence relied on an assumption of roughly uniform sequencing depth across donors.

CDR3 length: 15 amino acids. V lost 2 bases and J lost 3, with 15 bases in between. The V gene's germline CDR1 is SGDLS and CDR2 YYNGEE. Primers for the PCR totalled 60 Vbeta and 13 Jbeta. TCRdb keeps only in-frame clones here, not all; method: immunoSEQ multiplex PCR. Of about 110,000 clones listed, under 70% are singletons. Sequencing was done on a sample of PBMCs. The clonotype was recovered from a man aged 25-40 years in good health and CMV-seropositive. This chain joins TRBV9 and TRBJ2-7; D remains ambiguous. The CDR3 DNA sequence: TGTGCCAGCAGCGTTACCGGTTATTCAAACTACGAGCAGTACTTC. Translating it yields CASSVTGYSNYEQYF.